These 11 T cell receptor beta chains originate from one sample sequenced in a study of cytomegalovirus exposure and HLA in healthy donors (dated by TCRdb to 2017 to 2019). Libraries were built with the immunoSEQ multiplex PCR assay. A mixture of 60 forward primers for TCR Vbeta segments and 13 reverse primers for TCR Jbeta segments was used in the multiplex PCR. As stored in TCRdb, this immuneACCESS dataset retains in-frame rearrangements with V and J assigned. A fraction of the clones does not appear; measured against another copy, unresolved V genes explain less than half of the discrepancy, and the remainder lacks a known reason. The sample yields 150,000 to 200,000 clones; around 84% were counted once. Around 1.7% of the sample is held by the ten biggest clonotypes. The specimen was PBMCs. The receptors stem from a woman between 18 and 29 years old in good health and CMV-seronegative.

The CDR3 protein is CASSFYGGQNEKLFF. The CDR3 region has the DNA TGCGCCAGCAGCTTTTATGGGGGCCAAAATGAAAAACTGTTTTTT. The chain uses TRBV5-1 and TRBJ1-4; tentative D call: TRBD1 (6 bases). CDR1 is SGHRS and CDR2 is YFSETQ in the germline V gene. The CDR3 loop spans 15 amino acids. V lost 2 bases, J lost 5 bases, and 13 bases lay in between.

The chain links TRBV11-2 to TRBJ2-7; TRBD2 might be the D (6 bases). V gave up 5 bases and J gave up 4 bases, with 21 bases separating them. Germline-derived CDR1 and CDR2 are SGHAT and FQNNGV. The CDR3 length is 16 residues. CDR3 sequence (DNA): TGTGCCAGCAGCCTATATGGGGACGGGAGTCGGTACGAGCAGTACTTC. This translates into CASSLYGDGSRYEQYF.

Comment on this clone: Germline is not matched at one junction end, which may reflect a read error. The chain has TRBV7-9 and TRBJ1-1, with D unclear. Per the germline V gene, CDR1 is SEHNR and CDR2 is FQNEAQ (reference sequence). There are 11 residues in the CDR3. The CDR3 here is CSSSLSAEAFF. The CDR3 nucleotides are TGTTCCAGCAGCTTATCCGCTGAAGCTTTCTTT.

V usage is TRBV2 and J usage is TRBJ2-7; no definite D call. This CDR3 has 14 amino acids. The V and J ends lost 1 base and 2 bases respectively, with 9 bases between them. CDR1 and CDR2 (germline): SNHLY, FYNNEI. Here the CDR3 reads CASSEVEIAYEQYV. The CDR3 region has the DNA TGTGCCAGCAGTGAAGTAGAAATAGCCTACGAGCAGTACGTC.

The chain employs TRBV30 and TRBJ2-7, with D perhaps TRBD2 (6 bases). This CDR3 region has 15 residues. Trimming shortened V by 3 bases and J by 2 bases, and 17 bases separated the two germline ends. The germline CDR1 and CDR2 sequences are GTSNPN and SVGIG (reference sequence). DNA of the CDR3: TGTGCCTGGAGGGGGCTGGGGGGAGTAACCTACGAGCAGTACTTC. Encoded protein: CAWRGLGGVTYEQYF.

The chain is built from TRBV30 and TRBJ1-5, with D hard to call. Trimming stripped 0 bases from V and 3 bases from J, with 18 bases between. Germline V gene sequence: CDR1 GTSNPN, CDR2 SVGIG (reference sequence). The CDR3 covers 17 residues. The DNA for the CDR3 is TGTGCCTGGAGTGTCGGGGTATATGGGGTCCTCAATCAGCCCCAGCATTTT. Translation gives CAWSVGVYGVLNQPQHF.

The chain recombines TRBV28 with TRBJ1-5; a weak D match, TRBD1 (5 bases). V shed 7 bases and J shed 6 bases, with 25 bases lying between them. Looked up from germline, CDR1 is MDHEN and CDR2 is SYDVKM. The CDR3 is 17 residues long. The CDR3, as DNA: TGTGCCAGCACCGTTTATGTCGGGGGACGGGGTTCTCAGCCCCAGCATTTT. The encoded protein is CASTVYVGGRGSQPQHF.

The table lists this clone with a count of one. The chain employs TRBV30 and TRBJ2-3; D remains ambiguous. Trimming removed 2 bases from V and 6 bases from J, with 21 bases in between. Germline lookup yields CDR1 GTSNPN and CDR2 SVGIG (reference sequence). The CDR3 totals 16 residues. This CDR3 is CAWSPGAFTVHDTQYF. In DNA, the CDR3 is TGTGCCTGGAGTCCCGGAGCATTCACGGTCCACGATACGCAGTATTTT. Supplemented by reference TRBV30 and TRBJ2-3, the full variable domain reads SQTIHQWPATLVQPVGSPLSLECTVEGTSNPNLYWYRQAAGRGLQLLFYSVGIGQISSEVPQNLSASRPQDRQFILSSKKLLLSDSGFYLCAWSPGAFTVHDTQYFGPGTRLTVL.

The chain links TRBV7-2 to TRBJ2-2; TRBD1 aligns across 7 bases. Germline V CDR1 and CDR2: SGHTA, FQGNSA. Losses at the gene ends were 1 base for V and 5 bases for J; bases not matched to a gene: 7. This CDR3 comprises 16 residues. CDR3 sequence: CASSLGTDRETGELFF. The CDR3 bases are TGTGCCAGCAGCTTAGGGACAGACAGGGAAACCGGGGAGCTGTTTTTT.

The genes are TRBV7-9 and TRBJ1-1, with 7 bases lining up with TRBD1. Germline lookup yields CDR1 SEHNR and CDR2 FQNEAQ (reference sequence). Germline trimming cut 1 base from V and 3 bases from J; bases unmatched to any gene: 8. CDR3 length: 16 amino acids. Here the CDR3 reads CASSLEEGAAYTEAFF. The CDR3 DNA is TGTGCCAGCAGCTTAGAGGAGGGGGCGGCTTACACTGAAGCTTTCTTT.

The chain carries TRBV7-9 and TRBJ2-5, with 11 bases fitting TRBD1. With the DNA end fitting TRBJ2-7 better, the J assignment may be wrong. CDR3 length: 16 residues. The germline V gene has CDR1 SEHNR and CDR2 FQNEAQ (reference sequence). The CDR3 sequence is CASSLGVGTGGYEQYF. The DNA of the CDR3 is TGTGCCAGCAGCTTAGGTGTCGGGACAGGGGGATACGAGCAGTACTTC.